These T cell receptor beta chains were read from a single sample in a study of blood T cell repertoires in COVID-19. The method was immunoSEQ multiplex PCR; TCRdb's version includes in-frame clones alone and lacks a portion of them. Of 150,000 to 200,000 clones in the sample, more than 70% were seen once. What was sequenced was PBMCs or T cells enriched from blood (not recorded which). Receptor source: a man aged 40-49 years who had recovered from COVID-19. The CDR3 runs from the conserved cysteine through the conserved F or W. The order of the fields is D gene, J gene, clone size, CDR3 length, V gene, CDR3 DNA, CDR3 protein. The D gene is left open where the match is weak. Part of the rows lack a size; the others show once, few, many or a class for expanded clones.

d_call: TRBD1
j_call: TRBJ1-6
clone_size: few
cdr3_length: 18
v_call: TRBV14
cdr3_nt: TGTGCCAGCAGCCGGGGCTCGGGACAGGGGAACTATAATTCACCCCTCCACTTT
cdr3_aa: CASSRGSGQGNYNSPLHF

d_call: TRBD1
j_call: TRBJ1-2
clone_size: -
cdr3_length: 15
v_call: TRBV30
cdr3_nt: TGTGCCTGGTACCGGGACAGGGCACTTAACTATGGCTACACCTTC
cdr3_aa: CAWYRDRALNYGYTF

d_call: -
j_call: TRBJ2-6
clone_size: -
cdr3_length: 14
v_call: TRBV6-5
cdr3_nt: TGTGCCAGCAGACAGAGCGGGGGGGCCAACGTCCTGACTTTC
cdr3_aa: CASRQSGGANVLTF

d_call: -
j_call: TRBJ2-1
clone_size: -
cdr3_length: 14
v_call: TRBV20-1
cdr3_nt: TGCAGTGCTAGTTCGGGGGGCGCCGTCAATGAGCAGTTCTTC
cdr3_aa: CSASSGGAVNEQFF

d_call: -
j_call: TRBJ1-2
clone_size: once
cdr3_length: 15
v_call: TRBV7-9
cdr3_nt: TGTGCCAGCAGCTCACACTCGACCACAGGGAATGGCTACACCTTC
cdr3_aa: CASSSHSTTGNGYTF

d_call: TRBD1
j_call: TRBJ1-6
clone_size: -
cdr3_length: 15
v_call: TRBV5-5
cdr3_nt: TGTGCCAGCAGCTTGGCCGCAGGGGGCTATTCACCCCTCCACTTT
cdr3_aa: CASSLAAGGYSPLHF

d_call: TRBD1
j_call: TRBJ1-2
clone_size: -
cdr3_length: 15
v_call: TRBV3-1/TRBV3-2
cdr3_nt: TGTGCCAGCAGCACGGTCCAGACAGGGGGATATGGCTACACCTTC
cdr3_aa: CASSTVQTGGYGYTF

d_call: -
j_call: TRBJ1-1
clone_size: -
cdr3_length: 13
v_call: TRBV19
cdr3_nt: TGTGCCAGTAGTATAGAGGGGCGGACTGAAGCTTTCTTT
cdr3_aa: CASSIEGRTEAFF

d_call: TRBD1
j_call: TRBJ2-5
clone_size: -
cdr3_length: 16
v_call: TRBV11-2
cdr3_nt: TGTGCCAGCAGCTTAGCCCCCGCAGGGGGTAAAGAGACCCAGTACTTC
cdr3_aa: CASSLAPAGGKETQYF

d_call: TRBD1
j_call: TRBJ2-1
clone_size: -
cdr3_length: 15
v_call: TRBV7-9
cdr3_nt: TGTGCCAGCAGGCCGGGACAGGGGATCCGCAATGAGCAGTTCTTC
cdr3_aa: CASRPGQGIRNEQFF

d_call: -
j_call: TRBJ1-2
clone_size: -
cdr3_length: 13
v_call: TRBV24-1
cdr3_nt: TGTGCCACCCGAGGGGGTTCTCCGCAGGGCTACACCTTC
cdr3_aa: CATRGGSPQGYTF

d_call: -
j_call: TRBJ2-5
clone_size: -
cdr3_length: 15
v_call: TRBV5-5
cdr3_nt: TGTGCCAGCAGCTCTACTCCTCCCAGGGGTGAGACCCAGTACTTC
cdr3_aa: CASSSTPPRGETQYF

d_call: TRBD1
j_call: TRBJ1-2
clone_size: many
cdr3_length: 16
v_call: TRBV4-2
cdr3_nt: TGTGCCAGCAGCCAAGGGGCCTTCCAGGGGGCGGAAGGCTACACCTTC
cdr3_aa: CASSQGAFQGAEGYTF

d_call: TRBD1
j_call: TRBJ1-4
clone_size: -
cdr3_length: 15
v_call: TRBV5-1
cdr3_nt: TGCGCCAGCAGCGATACAGGGGAAGGATATGAAAAACTGTTTTTT
cdr3_aa: CASSDTGEGYEKLFF

d_call: TRBD1
j_call: TRBJ2-3
clone_size: -
cdr3_length: 14
v_call: TRBV10-3
cdr3_nt: TGTGCCAGTTACAGGGGGGTCGGGCCAGATACGCAGTATTTT
cdr3_aa: CASYRGVGPDTQYF

d_call: TRBD1
j_call: TRBJ1-6
clone_size: -
cdr3_length: 19
v_call: TRBV5-4
cdr3_nt: TGTGCCAGCAGCTCTAACGCCGGGACAGTGAGCTCCTATAATTCACCCCTCCACTTT
cdr3_aa: CASSSNAGTVSSYNSPLHF

d_call: TRBD1
j_call: TRBJ1-2
clone_size: few
cdr3_length: 13
v_call: TRBV2
cdr3_nt: TGTGCCAGCAGTGGGACAGGAGACTATGGCTACACCTTC
cdr3_aa: CASSGTGDYGYTF

d_call: -
j_call: TRBJ1-6
clone_size: -
cdr3_length: 14
v_call: TRBV6-5
cdr3_nt: TGTGCCAGCAGCTCCGACAGGATTAATTCACCCCTCCACTTT
cdr3_aa: CASSSDRINSPLHF

d_call: TRBD2
j_call: TRBJ2-1
clone_size: -
cdr3_length: 13
v_call: TRBV6-2/TRBV6-3
cdr3_nt: TGTGCCAGCAGTTACAACGGGGGGATCGAGCAGTTCTTC
cdr3_aa: CASSYNGGIEQFF

d_call: -
j_call: TRBJ1-1
clone_size: -
cdr3_length: 16
v_call: TRBV9
cdr3_nt: TGTGCCAGCAGCGGGACCCCCCGGACAACGAACACTGAAGCTTTCTTT
cdr3_aa: CASSGTPRTTNTEAFF